The 14 T cell receptor beta chains reported below all come from one sample, sequenced in a study of cytomegalovirus exposure and HLA in healthy donors. The PCR employed 60 Vbeta primers together with 13 Jbeta primers. TCRdb's copy holds only in-frame clones and misses some; the assay was immunoSEQ multiplex PCR. The sample carries under 150,000 clones, around 82% recorded once. The sequenced sample was PBMCs. The receptors were gathered from a woman aged 40 to 50 in good health and CMV-seropositive.

In this sample, this clone turned up a few times. The chain combines TRBV6-1 with TRBJ1-1; TRBD1 might be the D (6 bases). The CDR3 loop spans 15 amino acids. Trimming shortened V by 3 bases and J by 3 bases, and 14 bases separated the two germline ends. Germline CDR1 reads MNHNS; CDR2 reads SASEGT. CDR3 DNA: TGTGCCAGCAGTGACCACAGGGATTCGTACACTGAAGCTTTCTTT. Translation gives CASSDHRDSYTEAFF.

V gene TRBV5-6 combines with J gene TRBJ2-2, with TRBD2 identical over 13 bases. The V gene's germline CDR1 is SGHDT and CDR2 YYEEEE. CDR3 length: 17 residues. The junction had 6 bases not matched to a gene; V was cut back by 3 bases and J by 4 bases. As DNA, the CDR3 is TGTGCCAGCAGCTCCTCCGGGACTAGCGGGATCACCGGGGAGCTGTTTTTT. This gives the protein CASSSSGTSGITGELFF.

This clone has more than one count but fewer than ten. CDR3 sequence: CASSLGTGKYEQYF. The CDR3 DNA sequence: TGTGCCAGCAGTTTGGGGACAGGGAAGTACGAGCAGTACTTC. V is TRBV27 and J is TRBJ2-7, with 9 nucleotides matching TRBD1. Trimming removed 3 bases from V and 4 bases from J; junction bases left unmatched: 4. CDR1 is MNHEY and CDR2 is SMNVEV in the germline V gene (reference sequence). The CDR3 totals 14 residues.

The rearrangement links TRBV7-8 to TRBJ2-1, with 7 bases lining up with TRBD2. Trimming took 6 bases from V and 0 from J; bases not matched to a gene: 8. CDR3 length: 16 amino acids. Germline V gives CDR1 SGHVS, CDR2 FQNEAQ. The CDR3, as DNA: TGTGCCAGCAGTCCCCCCCCGGGAGGCTCCTACAATGAGCAGTTCTTC. Its translation: CASSPPPGGSYNEQFF.

V is TRBV7-9 and J is TRBJ2-3, with D maybe TRBD2 (5 bases). Per germline, CDR1 SEHNR and CDR2 FQNEAQ (reference sequence). The germline V and J ends were trimmed by 1 base and 4 bases, with 12 bases remaining between them. This CDR3 region has 15 residues. The CDR3 loop is CASSLDMRVADTQYF. CDR3 in DNA: TGTGCCAGCAGCTTAGACATGAGGGTCGCAGATACGCAGTATTTT.

This clone appeared a single time. The chain recombines TRBV6-5 with TRBJ2-5; maybe TRBD1 (5 bases). The V gene lost 0 bases and the J gene lost 5 bases, with 13 bases spanning the gap. There are 15 residues in the CDR3. Germline CDR1 and CDR2: MNHEY and SVGAGI. The CDR3 here is CASSYSGGAGETQYF. In DNA form, the CDR3 reads TGTGCCAGCAGTTACTCGGGTGGGGCTGGGGAGACCCAGTACTTC.

DNA of the CDR3: TGTGCCAGCAGCCTCGGGACAGGGTATTCCGAGCAGTACTTC. Protein: CASSLGTGYSEQYF. This chain joins TRBV7-6 and TRBJ2-7; 9 bases align to TRBD1. The CDR3 runs 14 residues. CDR1 is SGHVS and CDR2 is FNYEAQ in the germline V gene. J gave up 6 bases and V 5 bases, and 8 bases lay outside the gene matches.

The chain recombines TRBV11-2 with TRBJ1-1, with D possibly TRBD1 on 5 matching bases. Trimming cost V 11 bases and J 1 base, with 20 bases left between them. The CDR3 sequence is 15 residues long. In germline, CDR1 is SGHAT, CDR2 FQNNGV. The CDR3 bases are TGTGCCCTTTCCGGGGGGAATACAGCGAACACTGAAGCTTTCTTT. It specifies CALSGGNTANTEAFF. Using reference TRBV11-2 and TRBJ1-1 for the parts outside the CDR3, the full variable domain is EAGVAQSPRYKIIEKRQSVAFWCNPISGHATLYWYQQILGQGPKLLIQFQNNGVVDDSQLPKDRFSAERLKGVDSTLKIQPAKLEDSAVYLCALSGGNTANTEAFFGQGTRLTVV.

The CDR3 protein is CASSSGLAGQRQFF. Written as DNA, the CDR3 is TGTGCCAGCAGCTCAGGACTAGCGGGCCAACGGCAGTTCTTC. The chain uses TRBV7-6 and TRBJ2-1; 11 bases fit TRBD2. The CDR3 runs 14 residues. V lost 4 bases and J lost 12; bases outside the gene matches: 8. Per germline, CDR1 SGHVS and CDR2 FNYEAQ.

The genes are TRBV5-6 and TRBJ2-5; 8 positions agree with TRBD2. The CDR3 totals 15 residues. Germline loops: CDR1 SGHDT, CDR2 YYEEEE. Losses at the gene ends were 4 bases for V and 2 bases for J; bases not matched to a gene: 7. CDR3 sequence reads: CASSAKLAAQETQYF. The CDR3, as DNA: TGTGCCAGCAGCGCCAAACTAGCGGCACAAGAGACCCAGTACTTC.

The rearrangement joins TRBV9 to TRBJ2-2; TRBD1 matches at 9 bases. This CDR3 has 14 residues. The V gene's germline CDR1 is SGDLS and CDR2 YYNGEE. The V and J ends lost 6 bases and 6 bases, in that order; junction bases with no gene match: 6. CDR3 sequence (DNA): TGTGCCAGCACCAGGACAGGGGATCCCGGGGAGCTGTTTTTT. Its protein is CASTRTGDPGELFF. Using reference TRBV9 and TRBJ2-2 for the parts outside the CDR3, the full variable domain is DSGVTQTPKHLITATGQRVTLRCSPRSGDLSVYWYQQSLDQGLQFLIQYYNGEERAKGNILERFSAQQFPDLHSELNLSSLELGDSALYFCASTRTGDPGELFFGEGSRLTVL.

CDR3 nucleotide sequence: TGTGCCAGCAGTTACTCGATCACAGTCGAAAAACTGTTTTTT. This codes for CASSYSITVEKLFF. V and J are TRBV6-5 and TRBJ1-4; D remains ambiguous. V lost 0 bases and J lost 8, with 10 bases in between. Germline CDR1 and CDR2: MNHEY and SVGAGI. This CDR3 comprises 14 residues.

This chain's CDR3 is CASSLSEGARGYTF. In DNA, the CDR3 is TGTGCCAGCAGCTTATCCGAGGGGGCGCGGGGCTACACCTTC. This chain connects TRBV11-2 to TRBJ1-2; 7 bases are shared with TRBD1. This CDR3 spans 14 amino acids. The germline V gene encodes CDR1 SGHAT and CDR2 FQNNGV. V was clipped by 2 bases and J by 8 bases; unmatched bases: 8. Using reference TRBV11-2 and TRBJ1-2 for the parts outside the CDR3, the full variable domain is EAGVAQSPRYKIIEKRQSVAFWCNPISGHATLYWYQQILGQGPKLLIQFQNNGVVDDSQLPKDRFSAERLKGVDSTLKIQPAKLEDSAVYLCASSLSEGARGYTFGSGTRLTVV.

The DNA of the CDR3 is TGTGCCAGCAGCTTACCCGGGACTAGCGGGAGGAGGAGTGAGCAGTTCTTC. Its translation is CASSLPGTSGRRSEQFF. The chain employs TRBV5-4 and TRBJ2-1; 15 bases are a match to TRBD2. The ends lost 2 bases at V and 9 bases at J; junction bases unmatched: 9. Germline CDR1 SGHNT, CDR2 YYREEE (reference sequence). The CDR3 runs to 17 residues.